Only one count was recorded for the clone carrying this TCR beta chain. The CDR3 covers 17 residues. The data were obtained in a study of OX40 agonist ivuxolimab in advanced cancers. Sequenced by immunoSEQ multiplex PCR; TCRdb stores in-frame clones only, minus some. This sample has about 92,000 clones, with 84% found just once. The source material was CD4+ or CD8+ T cells sorted from blood, sampled in a trial of the OX40 agonist ivuxolimab. The V and J genes are TRBV21-1 and TRBJ2-7; the table's D call, TRBD1, was not checked against the DNA. TRBV21-1 is given as a pseudogene. The receptor was derived from an adult with an advanced solid tumor such as melanoma, head and neck, liver or kidney cancer. CDR3 protein: CASSKEGQGSLSYEQYF. CDR3 sequence (DNA): TGTGCCAGCAGCAAAGAGGGACAGGGGTCACTGTCCTACGAGCAGTACTTC.